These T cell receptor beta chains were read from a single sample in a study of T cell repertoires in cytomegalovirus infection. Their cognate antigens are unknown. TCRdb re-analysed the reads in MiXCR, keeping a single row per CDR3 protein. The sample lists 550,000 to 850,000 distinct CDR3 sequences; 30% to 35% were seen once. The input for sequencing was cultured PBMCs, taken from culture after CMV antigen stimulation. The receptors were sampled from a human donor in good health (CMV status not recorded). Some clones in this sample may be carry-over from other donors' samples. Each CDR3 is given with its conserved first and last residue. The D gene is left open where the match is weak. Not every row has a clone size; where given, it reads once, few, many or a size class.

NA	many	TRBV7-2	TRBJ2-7	CASSLIPHVTGPYEQYF	TGTGCCAGCAGCTTAATTCCCCATGTTACGGGCCCCTACGAGCAGTACTTC
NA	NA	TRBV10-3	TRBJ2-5	CAIRGAGTDGTQYF	TGTGCCATCAGGGGCGCGGGGACGGATGGGACCCAGTACTTC
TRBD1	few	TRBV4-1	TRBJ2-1	CASSQATTDRASYNEQFF	TGCGCCAGCAGCCAAGCTACAACGGACAGGGCTTCCTACAATGAGCAGTTCTTC
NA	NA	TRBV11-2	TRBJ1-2	CASSLDPRPSVYGYTF	TGTGCCAGCAGCTTAGACCCCCGCCCCTCGGTCTATGGCTACACCTTC
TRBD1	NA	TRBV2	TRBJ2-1	CASSEARDRVKREQFF	TGTGCCAGCAGTGAAGCCCGGGACAGGGTCAAGAGGGAGCAGTTCTTC
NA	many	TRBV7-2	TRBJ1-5	CASSLRGSNQPQHF	TGTGCCAGCAGCTTACGGGGCAGCAATCAGCCCCAGCATTTT
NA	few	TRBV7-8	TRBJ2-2	CASSLAGGGGELFF	TGTGCCAGCAGCTTAGCTGGGGGAGGCGGGGAGCTGTTTTTT
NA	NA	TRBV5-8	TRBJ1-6	CASSLQDYNSPLHF	TGTGCCAGCAGCCTACAGGACTATAATTCACCCCTCCACTTT
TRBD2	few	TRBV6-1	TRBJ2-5	CASTSWVAGARETQYF	TGTGCCAGCACCTCTTGGGTAGCGGGGGCTCGGGAGACCCAGTACTTC
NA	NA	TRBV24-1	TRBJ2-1	CATSDLLHEQFF	TGTGCCACCAGTGACCTCCTTCATGAGCAGTTCTTC